One sample yielded the 28 T cell receptor beta chains listed below, sequenced in a study of radiotherapy plus CTLA-4 blockade in lung cancer. Method: immunoSEQ multiplex PCR; TCRdb's copy keeps in-frame clones and lacks some. The sample lists some 110,000 clones, just under 80% occurring once. The material sequenced was peripheral blood, taken from a patient treated with radiotherapy plus ipilimumab. The receptor set was obtained from a human donor with non-small cell lung cancer who had a partial response to radiotherapy plus ipilimumab.

The rearrangement uses TRBV2 and TRBJ2-7, with TRBD1 as a possible D gene (6 bases). V was trimmed by 5 bases and J by 3 bases, leaving 14 bases between them. CDR3 length: 14 amino acids. Looked up from germline, CDR1 is SNHLY and CDR2 is FYNNEI. The CDR3: CASSLQGYRYEQYF. DNA of the CDR3: TGTGCCAGCAGTTTACAGGGTTATCGCTACGAGCAGTACTTC.

V and J are TRBV7-2 and TRBJ1-2; weak D call: TRBD1 (5 bases). Trimming removed 4 bases at V and 10 bases at J, with 10 bases between. This CDR3 has 11 amino acids. CDR1 is SGHTA, CDR2 FQGNSA, per germline. In DNA, the CDR3 is TGTGCCAGCAGCTCCAGGGTCACCTACACCTTC. It encodes CASSSRVTYTF.

This clone was seen only once. This chain connects TRBV5-1 to TRBJ2-7, with D perhaps TRBD1 (8 bases). The CDR3 extends over 16 amino acids. V was shortened by 0 bases and J by 5 bases, with 18 bases between the two germline ends. Germline CDR1 reads SGHRS; CDR2 reads YFSETQ. The CDR3 bases are TGCGCCAGCAGCTTGGCCAGACAGGGGAGGGCGGACGAGCAGTACTTC. This gives the protein CASSLARQGRADEQYF.

V gene TRBV7-8 combines with J gene TRBJ2-7; 9 nucleotides align to TRBD1. The CDR3 consists of 16 residues. V lost 0 bases and J lost 6; bases outside the gene matches: 9. CDR1 and CDR2 from the germline V gene are SGHVS and FQNEAQ. CDR3 amino acids: CASSLAPGQGRGEQYF. Here the CDR3 DNA reads TGTGCCAGCAGCTTAGCCCCGGGACAGGGCCGAGGCGAGCAGTACTTC.

CDR3 in amino acids: CASSKPELYEQYF. Written as DNA, the CDR3 is TGTGCCAGCAGTAAACCGGAGCTCTACGAGCAGTACTTC. V and J are TRBV6-5 and TRBJ2-7, with D unclear. Germline loops: CDR1 MNHEY, CDR2 SVGAGI. The CDR3 sequence is 13 residues long. Trimming took off 5 bases at V and 3 bases at J, with 11 bases between the two ends.

The rearrangement joins TRBV14 to TRBJ2-1; the match to TRBD2 covers 10 bases. This CDR3 region has 17 residues. Germline values: CDR1 SGHDN, CDR2 FVKESK. The ends lost 2 bases at V and 4 bases at J; junction bases unmatched: 8. CDR3: CASSQPAGTSAYNEQFF. The CDR3 coding sequence is TGTGCCAGCAGCCAACCGGCAGGGACTAGCGCATACAATGAGCAGTTCTTC.

This chain links TRBV27 with TRBJ2-3; 9 positions agree with TRBD2. The CDR3 covers 16 residues. V lost 7 bases and J lost 4; bases outside the gene matches: 12. Germline V gene data show CDR1 as MNHEY and CDR2 as SMNVEV (reference sequence). This chain's CDR3 is CASKIGLAGKSDTQYF. The CDR3 region has the DNA TGTGCCAGCAAAATAGGCCTAGCGGGAAAATCAGATACGCAGTATTTT.

This clone showed up just once. V and J are TRBV2 and TRBJ1-5; 8 bases are shared with TRBD1. The CDR3 length is 14 residues. J lost 6 bases, V lost 6 bases, and 7 bases had no gene match. Germline V gene lookup returns CDR1 SNHLY and CDR2 FYNNEI. The CDR3 bases are TGTGCCAGCAGAGCCGACAGGGGCGCTCAGCCCCAGCATTTT. Its protein is CASRADRGAQPQHF.

The chain has TRBV29-1 and TRBJ1-2, with D hard to call. CDR1 SQVTM and CDR2 ANQGSEA come from the germline V gene. The germline V and J ends were trimmed by 4 bases and 1 base, with 10 bases remaining between them. The CDR3 is 13 residues long. The CDR3 reads CSVANRDNYGYTF. The CDR3 DNA sequence: TGCAGCGTTGCCAATAGAGATAACTATGGCTACACCTTC.

The V gene is TRBV5-1, the J gene TRBJ1-2; TRBD1 agrees at 8 bases. Germline CDR1 and CDR2: SGHRS and YFSETQ. CDR3 length: 12 residues. V lost 4 bases, J lost 8 bases, and 4 bases stayed unmatched. The CDR3, as DNA: TGCGCCAGCAGCATAGGACAGGGCGGCTACACCTTC. As protein: CASSIGQGGYTF.

Concerning this clone: The same CDR3 can be traced to other DNA sequences in this sample. The chain joins TRBV27 to TRBJ1-1; D is undetermined. The CDR3 loop spans 13 amino acids. Per the germline V gene, CDR1 is MNHEY and CDR2 is SMNVEV (reference sequence). V gave up 2 bases and J gave up 2 bases, with 6 bases separating them. The CDR3 protein is CASSLNRNTEAFF. CDR3 bases: TGTGCCAGCAGTTTAAACAGAAACACTGAAGCTTTCTTT.

The chain recombines TRBV6-1 with TRBJ1-5; no clear D gene. This CDR3 region has 14 residues. V lost 2 bases, J lost 8 bases, and 13 bases lay in between. Per the germline V gene, CDR1 is MNHNS and CDR2 is SASEGT. The CDR3 DNA sequence: TGTGCCAGCAGTGAACAGTACAAAGGAGAGCCCCAGCATTTT. Translation gives CASSEQYKGEPQHF.

The chain carries TRBV7-9 and TRBJ2-3; TRBD2 agrees at 12 bases. The germline CDR1 and CDR2 sequences are SEHNR and FQNEAQ (reference sequence). With 0 bases clipped from V and 0 bases from J, the junction kept 1 base outside the gene matches. The CDR3 consists of 17 residues. The chain's CDR3 is CASSLALAGGSTDTQYF. DNA of the CDR3: TGTGCCAGCAGCTTAGCGCTAGCGGGAGGGAGCACAGATACGCAGTATTTT.

The chain joins TRBV9 to TRBJ1-6; D might be TRBD1 (5 bases). The germline gives CDR1 SGDLS, CDR2 YYNGEE. The CDR3 consists of 15 residues. Trimming stripped 4 bases from V and 6 bases from J, with 14 bases between. DNA of the CDR3: TGTGCCAGCAGCCAGACAGAAACCCTTAATTCACCCCTCCACTTT. Translating it yields CASSQTETLNSPLHF.

Only a few counts were recorded for this clone. The chain carries TRBV7-3 and TRBJ1-2; 9 bases fit TRBD1. Germline V gives CDR1 SGHTA, CDR2 FQGTGA. The CDR3 totals 14 residues. With V trimmed by 4 bases and J by 9 bases, 9 bases remained unmatched. CDR3 loop: CASSSGTGSFSYTF. CDR3 sequence (DNA): TGTGCCAGCAGCTCCGGGACAGGGTCCTTTAGCTACACCTTC.

The V call is TRBV28, the J call TRBJ1-2; D gene uncertain. Per the germline V gene, CDR1 is MDHEN and CDR2 is SYDVKM. Trimming removed 4 bases at V and 3 bases at J, with 18 bases between. CDR3 size: 16 residues. The chain's CDR3 is CASSSPDGLHHYGYTF. CDR3 DNA: TGTGCCAGCAGTTCACCGGACGGACTCCACCACTATGGCTACACCTTC.

The chain joins TRBV15 to TRBJ2-1; 10 bases align to TRBD1. The CDR3 runs to 15 residues. V was pared by 8 bases and J by 10 bases, with 14 bases of the junction left unmatched. CDR1 LNHNV and CDR2 YYDKDF come from the germline V gene (reference sequence). The chain's CDR3 is CATDGDRGRLEEQFF. The CDR3, as DNA: TGTGCCACCGACGGGGACAGGGGACGATTAGAGGAGCAGTTCTTC.

The gene calls are TRBV7-8 and TRBJ2-1; 7 bases map to TRBD1. Germline CDR1 and CDR2: SGHVS and FQNEAQ. The ends lost 3 bases at V and 6 bases at J; junction bases unmatched: 5. The CDR3 totals 14 residues. This CDR3 reads CASSFNPGGNEQFF. CDR3 nucleotide sequence: TGTGCCAGCAGCTTCAACCCAGGGGGCAATGAGCAGTTCTTC.

This chain uses TRBV13 with TRBJ2-5; TRBD2 is a possible D gene (6 bases). Germline V lookup: CDR1 PRHDT, CDR2 FYEKMQ (reference sequence). The CDR3 has 14 residues. Trimming left V 2 bases short and J 5 bases short, with 12 bases between. The CDR3 loop reads CASSLISRGETQYF. The CDR3 DNA is TGTGCCAGCAGCTTAATTAGCCGGGGGGAGACCCAGTACTTC.

The rearrangement joins TRBV28 to TRBJ1-2, with 7 nucleotides matching TRBD1. The CDR3 contains 13 residues. Per germline, CDR1 MDHEN and CDR2 SYDVKM. V dropped 5 bases and J dropped 4; count of bases not matched to a gene: 4. The CDR3 is CASSTGDGYGYTF. CDR3 nucleotides: TGTGCCAGCAGTACAGGGGATGGCTATGGCTACACCTTC.

The chain recombines TRBV2 with TRBJ2-2; 10 nucleotides line up with TRBD2. The CDR3 is 15 amino acids. Looked up from germline, CDR1 is SNHLY and CDR2 is FYNNEI. The trim removed 4 bases at V and 6 bases at J, leaving 5 bases unmatched. The CDR3 spells CASSGSSGSAGELFF. The CDR3, as DNA: TGTGCCAGCAGTGGGTCTAGCGGGAGCGCCGGGGAGCTGTTTTTT.

The rearrangement links TRBV11-3 to TRBJ2-1; TRBD1 agrees at 7 bases. V lost 2 bases to trimming and J lost 2 bases; unmatched junction nucleotides: 6. The germline V gene has CDR1 SGHNT and CDR2 YENEEA. The length of the CDR3 is 16 residues. CDR3 nucleotides: TGTGCCAGCAGCTTACGGCCAGGGGGAGCCTACAATGAGCAGTTCTTC. This gives the protein CASSLRPGGAYNEQFF. Based on the CDR3 plus reference TRBV11-3 and TRBJ2-1, the full variable domain is EAGVVQSPRYKIIEKKQPVAFWCNPISGHNTLYWYLQNLGQGPELLIRYENEEAVDDSQLPKDRFSAERLKGVDSTLKIQPAELGDSAVYLCASSLRPGGAYNEQFFGPGTRLTVL.

The chain carries TRBV13 and TRBJ2-3; 7 bases line up with TRBD1. V trimming: 5 bases; J trimming: 2 bases; junction bases outside the gene matches: 7. From germline, CDR1 is PRHDT and CDR2 FYEKMQ (reference sequence). The CDR3 length is 15 residues. For the CDR3, the DNA is TGTGCCAGCAGCAACCGGGACAGCTTCACAGATACGCAGTATTTT. Encoded protein: CASSNRDSFTDTQYF.

This clone was detected once. V is TRBV4-3 and J is TRBJ2-3; 10 bases are shared with TRBD2. CDR1 and CDR2 (germline): LGHNA, YSLEER. This CDR3 has 17 amino acids. Trimming at V came to 3 bases and at J to 6 bases, leaving 12 bases not matched to a gene. The CDR3 DNA follows: TGCGCCAGCAGCCATCTACTAGCGGGACCTCCTTTGGATACGCAGTATTTT. This codes for CASSHLLAGPPLDTQYF.

The J gene is TRBJ2-3, the V gene TRBV28; TRBD2 might be the D (6 bases). Germline V lookup: CDR1 MDHEN, CDR2 SYDVKM. The CDR3 has 12 amino acids. The V and J ends lost 6 bases and 3 bases respectively, with 7 bases between them. The CDR3 region has the DNA TGTGCCAGCAGAGGAGGGACAGATACGCAGTATTTT. As protein: CASRGGTDTQYF.

The chain employs TRBV6-5 and TRBJ1-1, with D possibly TRBD1 on 5 matching bases. The CDR3 totals 14 residues. The V and J ends lost 6 bases and 4 bases respectively, with 15 bases between them. Germline V CDR1 and CDR2: MNHEY, SVGAGI. CDR3 DNA: TGTGCCAGCAGCGGGGGGGGGTTGAGCACTGAAGCTTTCTTT. Encoded protein: CASSGGGLSTEAFF.

The chain links TRBV7-3 to TRBJ1-1; D uncertain. Germline V CDR1 and CDR2: SGHTA, FQGTGA. The CDR3 is made up of 14 amino acids. Trimming removed 3 bases from V and 0 bases from J, with 8 bases in between. The CDR3 region has the DNA TGTGCCAGCAGCTTCAGTCCCATGAACACTGAAGCTTTCTTT. It translates to CASSFSPMNTEAFF.

The chain couples TRBV10-1 to TRBJ2-2; TRBD2 aligns across 9 bases. The germline gives CDR1 WNHNN, CDR2 SYGVQD (reference sequence). There are 16 residues in the CDR3. J gave up 0 bases and V 8 bases, and 7 bases lay outside the gene matches. The CDR3: CASSGSGSSNTGELFF. The CDR3 region has the DNA TGCGCCAGCTCTGGTAGCGGGAGCTCGAACACCGGGGAGCTGTTTTTT.